Listed here are 9 T cell receptor beta chains from one sample, sequenced in a study of shared clonotypes between healthy human individuals. The assay was immunoSEQ multiplex PCR, and TCRdb's table has in-frame clones only and misses some. There are around 2.5 million clones in the sample; 93% occur only once, and 0.36% lies in the top ten. Sequenced input: naive CD4+ T cells from PBMCs. Subset described: CD45RA+ positively selected. These receptors all come from a man younger than 35 in good health. Some clones in this sample may be carry-over from other donors' samples.

This clone was found once. This chain uses TRBV28 with TRBJ2-7; 7 positions agree with TRBD1. V trimming: 3 bases; J trimming: 2 bases; junction bases outside the gene matches: 7. Germline V gene data show CDR1 as MDHEN and CDR2 as SYDVKM. The CDR3 has 15 amino acids. The CDR3 is CASSFLRQGTYEQYF. CDR3 coding DNA: TGTGCCAGCAGTTTCCTCAGACAGGGAACCTACGAGCAGTACTTC.

The V gene is TRBV7-3, the J gene TRBJ1-2, with D perhaps matching TRBD1 (5 bases). The CDR3 length is 13 residues. Trimming took 0 bases from V and 8 from J, leaving 10 bases between them. Germline V lookup: CDR1 SGHTA, CDR2 FQGTGA. The CDR3 DNA follows: TGTGCCAGCAGCTTAACGGGGGACGGCGGCTACACCTTC. Protein sequence: CASSLTGDGGYTF.

The J gene is TRBJ2-3, the V gene TRBV10-3; weak D call: TRBD2 (5 bases). Trimming pared 3 bases from V and 2 bases from J, leaving 9 bases between. The germline V gene has CDR1 ENHRY and CDR2 SYGVKD. The CDR3 runs to 14 residues. The CDR3 reads CAISERENTDTQYF. The CDR3 DNA reads as TGTGCCATCAGTGAACGGGAAAACACAGATACGCAGTATTTT.

The V call is TRBV1, the J call TRBJ1-5. TRBV1 is deemed a pseudogene. The CDR3 loop spans 16 amino acids. For the CDR3, the DNA is TGCACCAGCAGCCAAGATGGTATGGAGGGGCGGCAGCCCCAGCATTTT. Its protein is CTSSQDGMEGRQPQHF.

This sequence joins TRBV5-1 and TRBJ2-1; D might be TRBD1 or TRBD2, each matching 6 bases. This CDR3 region has 17 residues. V lost 3 bases and J 4 bases, leaving 20 bases between the germline ends. Per the germline V gene, CDR1 is SGHRS and CDR2 is YFSETQ. The CDR3 DNA follows: TGCGCCAGCAGCTCCCGAGGGGGTAGCGGAGGGTACAATGAGCAGTTCTTC. Translation gives CASSSRGGSGGYNEQFF.

The V and J genes are TRBV2 and TRBJ2-7; D is ambiguous. The CDR3 loop spans 13 amino acids. V lost 6 bases, J lost 2 bases, and 11 bases lay in between. Germline V gene data show CDR1 as SNHLY and CDR2 as FYNNEI. DNA for the CDR3: TGTGCCAGCAGCTACGCTAGAGCCTACGAGCAGTACTTC. Its protein product is CASSYARAYEQYF.

This chain joins TRBV2 and TRBJ2-1; TRBD2 agrees at 8 bases. Trimming took 7 bases from V and 3 from J; bases not matched to a gene: 11. The germline CDR1 and CDR2 sequences are SNHLY and FYNNEI. This CDR3 is built from 16 residues. The CDR3 here is CASTLQLAANYNEQFF. In DNA form, the CDR3 reads TGTGCCAGCACTTTACAACTAGCGGCGAACTACAATGAGCAGTTCTTC.

The chain combines TRBV4-2 with TRBJ1-2; D is undetermined. The V gene's germline CDR1 is LGHNA and CDR2 YNFKEQ. The CDR3 consists of 15 residues. Trimming cost V 0 bases and J 4 bases, with 12 bases left between them. This CDR3 reads CASSQDEGNVYGYTF. CDR3 coding DNA: TGTGCCAGCAGCCAAGATGAGGGCAATGTCTATGGCTACACCTTC.

CDR3 sequence (DNA): TGTGCCTGGAGTGTACGTTCCCCCACTGAAGCTTTCTTT. The encoded protein is CAWSVRSPTEAFF. The chain couples TRBV30 to TRBJ1-1, with D unclear. The CDR3 is 13 amino acids. CDR1 is GTSNPN and CDR2 is SVGIG in the germline V gene (reference sequence). With 0 bases removed from V and 4 bases from J, the gap between germline ends came to 9 bases.